The rows below give T cell receptor beta chains drawn from one sample of a study of shared clonotypes between healthy human individuals. The table came from immunoSEQ multiplex PCR; TCRdb's copy has only in-frame clones and leaves some out. This sample has about 2 million clones, with roughly 96% found just once. The material sequenced was naive CD4+ T cells sorted from blood. The receptor set was obtained from a man aged 18 to 35 in good health. The CDR3 runs from the conserved cysteine through the conserved F or W. Each record gives: clone size, V gene, D gene, J gene, CDR3 protein, CDR3 DNA. A D gene is named only where the DNA matches it firmly. Clone size, where shown, is once, few, many, or a class for clones that have expanded.

size: NA
V: TRBV2
D: NA
J: TRBJ2-3
CDR3: CASLRVDTQYF
DNA: TGTGCCAGCTTACGGGTAGATACGCAGTATTTT

size: NA
V: TRBV7-2
D: NA
J: TRBJ1-1
CDR3: CASSLSRDIKTEAFF
DNA: TGTGCCAGCAGCTTGTCTCGGGACATTAAAACTGAAGCTTTCTTT

size: NA
V: TRBV5-1
D: NA
J: TRBJ2-2
CDR3: CASSLDGTNTGELFF
DNA: TGCGCCAGCAGCTTGGACGGGACTAACACCGGGGAGCTGTTTTTT

size: once
V: TRBV10-1
D: NA
J: TRBJ2-5
CDR3: CASSGEGTQYF
DNA: TGCGCCAGCAGTGGAGAAGGGACCCAGTACTTC

size: NA
V: TRBV30
D: NA
J: TRBJ1-4
CDR3: CAWSGGSSNEKLFF
DNA: TGTGCCTGGAGTGGGGGATCTTCGAATGAAAAACTGTTTTTT

size: NA
V: TRBV4-1
D: NA
J: TRBJ1-2
CDR3: CASSQRPWTANGYTF
DNA: TGCGCCAGCAGCCAGAGACCATGGACAGCCAATGGCTACACCTTC

size: NA
V: TRBV11-2
D: NA
J: TRBJ2-5
CDR3: CASSLVREPLYF
DNA: TGTGCCAGCAGCTTAGTCAGGGAACCCCTCTACTTC

size: once
V: TRBV27
D: TRBD1
J: TRBJ1-3
CDR3: CASSSHAGGSSGNTIYF
DNA: TGTGCCAGCAGTTCTCACGCAGGGGGAAGCTCTGGAAACACCATATATTTT

size: NA
V: TRBV6-6
D: NA
J: TRBJ1-1
CDR3: CASSYGAGTEAFF
DNA: TGTGCCAGCAGTTACGGGGCAGGGACTGAAGCTTTCTTT

size: NA
V: TRBV5-4
D: TRBD2
J: TRBJ2-7
CDR3: CASSLGAGGSSYEQYF
DNA: TGTGCCAGCAGCTTGGGGGCGGGAGGGAGCTCCTACGAGCAGTACTTC

size: NA
V: TRBV2
D: NA
J: TRBJ1-1
CDR3: CASRIRDDTEAFF
DNA: TGTGCCAGCAGAATTAGGGATGACACTGAAGCTTTCTTT

size: NA
V: TRBV27
D: NA
J: TRBJ1-5
CDR3: CASSGINQPQHF
DNA: TGTGCCAGCAGTGGTATCAATCAGCCCCAGCATTTT

size: NA
V: TRBV11-2
D: NA
J: TRBJ2-1
CDR3: CASSFFRSSYNEQFF
DNA: TGTGCCAGCAGCTTTTTCAGGAGCTCCTACAATGAGCAGTTCTTC

size: NA
V: TRBV2
D: NA
J: TRBJ1-6
CDR3: CASSEGGKYNSPLHF
DNA: TGTGCCAGCAGTGAAGGTGGGAAGTATAATTCACCCCTCCACTTT

size: once
V: TRBV18
D: TRBD2
J: TRBJ2-2
CDR3: CASSPSAGGTGELFF
DNA: TGTGCCAGCTCACCATCGGCGGGGGGTACCGGGGAGCTGTTTTTT